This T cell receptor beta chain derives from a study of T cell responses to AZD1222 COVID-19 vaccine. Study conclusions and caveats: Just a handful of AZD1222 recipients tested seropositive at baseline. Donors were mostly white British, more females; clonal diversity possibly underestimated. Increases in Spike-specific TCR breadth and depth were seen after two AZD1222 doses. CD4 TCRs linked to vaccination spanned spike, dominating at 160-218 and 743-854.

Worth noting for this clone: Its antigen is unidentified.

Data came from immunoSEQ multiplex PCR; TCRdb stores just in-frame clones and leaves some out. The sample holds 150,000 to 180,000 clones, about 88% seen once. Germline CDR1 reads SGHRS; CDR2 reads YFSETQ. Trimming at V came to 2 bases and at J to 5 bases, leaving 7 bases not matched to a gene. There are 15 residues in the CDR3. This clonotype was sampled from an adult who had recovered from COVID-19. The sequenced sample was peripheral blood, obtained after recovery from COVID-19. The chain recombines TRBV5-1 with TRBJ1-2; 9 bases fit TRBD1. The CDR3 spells CASSFGTGNDYGYTF. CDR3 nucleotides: TGCGCCAGCAGCTTCGGGACAGGGAACGATTATGGCTACACCTTC.